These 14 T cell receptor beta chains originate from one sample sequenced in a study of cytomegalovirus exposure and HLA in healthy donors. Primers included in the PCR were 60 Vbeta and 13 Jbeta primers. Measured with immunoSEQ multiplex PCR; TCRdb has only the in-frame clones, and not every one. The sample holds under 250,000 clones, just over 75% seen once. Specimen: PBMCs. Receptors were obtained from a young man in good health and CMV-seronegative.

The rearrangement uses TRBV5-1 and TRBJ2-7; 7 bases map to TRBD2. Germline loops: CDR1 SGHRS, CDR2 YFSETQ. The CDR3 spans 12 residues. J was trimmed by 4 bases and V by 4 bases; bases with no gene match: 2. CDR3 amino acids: CASSRGRYEQYF. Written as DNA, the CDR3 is TGCGCCAGCAGCCGCGGGAGATACGAGCAGTACTTC.

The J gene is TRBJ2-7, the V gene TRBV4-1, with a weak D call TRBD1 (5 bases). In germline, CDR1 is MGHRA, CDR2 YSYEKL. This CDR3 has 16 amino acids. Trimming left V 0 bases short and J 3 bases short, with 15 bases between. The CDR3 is CASSQEGARKFYEQYF. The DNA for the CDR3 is TGCGCCAGCAGCCAAGAAGGGGCTAGGAAGTTCTACGAGCAGTACTTC.

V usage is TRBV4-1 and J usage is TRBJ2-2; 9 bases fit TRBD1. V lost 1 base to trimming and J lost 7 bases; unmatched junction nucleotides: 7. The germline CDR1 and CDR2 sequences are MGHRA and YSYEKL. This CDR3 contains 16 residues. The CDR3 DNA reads TGCGCCAGCAGCCAAGGGGGACAGGGAAAGGGCGGGGAGCTGTTTTTT. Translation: CASSQGGQGKGGELFF.

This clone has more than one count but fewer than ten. This chain's CDR3 is CASRALVEQFF. In DNA, the CDR3 is TGTGCCAGCAGGGCCCTGGTTGAGCAGTTCTTC. The chain couples TRBV6-1 to TRBJ2-1; D gene unclear. CDR1 and CDR2 from the germline V gene are MNHNS and SASEGT. This CDR3 is built from 11 residues. V lost 6 bases and J lost 9, with 9 bases in between.

Here the CDR3 DNA reads TGTGCCAGCAGGCTGGGCTCCCTAAAGCGGCGTGAAAAACTGTTTTTT. Its protein is CASRLGSLKRREKLFF. The V and J genes are TRBV28 and TRBJ1-4; no reliable D call. This CDR3 has 16 residues. Trimming left V 6 bases short and J 7 bases short, with 21 bases between. Germline CDR1 reads MDHEN; CDR2 reads SYDVKM.

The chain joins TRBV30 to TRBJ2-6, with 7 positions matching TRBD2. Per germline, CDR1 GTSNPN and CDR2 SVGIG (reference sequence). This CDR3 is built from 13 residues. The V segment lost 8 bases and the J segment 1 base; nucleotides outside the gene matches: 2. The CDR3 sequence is CARGGSGANVLTF. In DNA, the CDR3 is TGTGCCCGGGGAGGGTCTGGGGCCAACGTCCTGACTTTC. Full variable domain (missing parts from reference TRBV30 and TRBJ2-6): SQTIHQWPATLVQPVGSPLSLECTVEGTSNPNLYWYRQAAGRGLQLLFYSVGIGQISSEVPQNLSASRPQDRQFILSSKKLLLSDSGFYLCARGGSGANVLTFGAGSRLTVL.

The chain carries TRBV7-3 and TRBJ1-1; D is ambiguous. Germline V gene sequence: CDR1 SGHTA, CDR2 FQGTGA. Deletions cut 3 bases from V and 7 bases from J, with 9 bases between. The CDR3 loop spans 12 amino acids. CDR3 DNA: TGTGCCAGCAGCTTCCGAGCTTATGAAGCTTTCTTT. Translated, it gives CASSFRAYEAFF.

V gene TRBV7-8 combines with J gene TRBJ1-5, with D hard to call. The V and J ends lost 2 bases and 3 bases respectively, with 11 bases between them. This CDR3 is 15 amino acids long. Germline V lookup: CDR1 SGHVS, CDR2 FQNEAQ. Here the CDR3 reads CASSLIWQSNQPQHF. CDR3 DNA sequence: TGTGCCAGCAGCTTAATCTGGCAGTCCAATCAGCCCCAGCATTTT.

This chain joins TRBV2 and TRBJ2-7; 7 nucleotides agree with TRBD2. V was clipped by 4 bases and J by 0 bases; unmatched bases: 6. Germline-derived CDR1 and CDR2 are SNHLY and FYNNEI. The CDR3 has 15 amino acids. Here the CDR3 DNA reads TGTGCCAGCAGTGGCCTAGCGGAACCCTCCTACGAGCAGTACTTC. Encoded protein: CASSGLAEPSYEQYF.

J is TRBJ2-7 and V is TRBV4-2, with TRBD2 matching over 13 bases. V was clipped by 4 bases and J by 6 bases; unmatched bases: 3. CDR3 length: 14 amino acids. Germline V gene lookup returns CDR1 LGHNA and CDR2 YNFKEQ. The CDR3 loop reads CASSPGLAGFEQYF. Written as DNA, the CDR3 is TGTGCCAGCAGCCCGGGACTAGCGGGATTCGAGCAGTACTTC.

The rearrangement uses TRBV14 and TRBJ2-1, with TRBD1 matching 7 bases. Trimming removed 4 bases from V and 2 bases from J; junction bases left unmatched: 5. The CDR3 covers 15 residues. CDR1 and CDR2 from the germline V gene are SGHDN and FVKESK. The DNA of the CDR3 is TGTGCCAGCAGCCGTCTCGGGACAGCCTACAATGAGCAGTTCTTC. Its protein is CASSRLGTAYNEQFF.

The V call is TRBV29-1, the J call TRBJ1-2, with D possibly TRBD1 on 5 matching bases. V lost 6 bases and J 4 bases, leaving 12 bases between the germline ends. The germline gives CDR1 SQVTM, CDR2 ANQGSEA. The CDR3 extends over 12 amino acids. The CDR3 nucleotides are TGCAGCGTGGGCGGGACGGGCTATGGCTACACCTTC. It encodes CSVGGTGYGYTF.

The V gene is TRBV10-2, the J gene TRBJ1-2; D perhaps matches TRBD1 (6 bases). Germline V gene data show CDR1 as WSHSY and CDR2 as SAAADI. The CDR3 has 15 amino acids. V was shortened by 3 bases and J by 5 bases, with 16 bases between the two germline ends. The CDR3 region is CASSDRATGHYGYTF. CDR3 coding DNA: TGCGCCAGCAGTGACCGGGCGACAGGCCATTATGGCTACACCTTC.

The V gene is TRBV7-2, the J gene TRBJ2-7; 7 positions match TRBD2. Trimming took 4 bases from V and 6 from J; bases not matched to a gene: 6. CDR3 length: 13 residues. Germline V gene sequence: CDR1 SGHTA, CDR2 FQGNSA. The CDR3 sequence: CASSSSAGLEQYF. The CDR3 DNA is TGTGCCAGCAGCTCCTCAGCGGGGCTCGAGCAGTACTTC.